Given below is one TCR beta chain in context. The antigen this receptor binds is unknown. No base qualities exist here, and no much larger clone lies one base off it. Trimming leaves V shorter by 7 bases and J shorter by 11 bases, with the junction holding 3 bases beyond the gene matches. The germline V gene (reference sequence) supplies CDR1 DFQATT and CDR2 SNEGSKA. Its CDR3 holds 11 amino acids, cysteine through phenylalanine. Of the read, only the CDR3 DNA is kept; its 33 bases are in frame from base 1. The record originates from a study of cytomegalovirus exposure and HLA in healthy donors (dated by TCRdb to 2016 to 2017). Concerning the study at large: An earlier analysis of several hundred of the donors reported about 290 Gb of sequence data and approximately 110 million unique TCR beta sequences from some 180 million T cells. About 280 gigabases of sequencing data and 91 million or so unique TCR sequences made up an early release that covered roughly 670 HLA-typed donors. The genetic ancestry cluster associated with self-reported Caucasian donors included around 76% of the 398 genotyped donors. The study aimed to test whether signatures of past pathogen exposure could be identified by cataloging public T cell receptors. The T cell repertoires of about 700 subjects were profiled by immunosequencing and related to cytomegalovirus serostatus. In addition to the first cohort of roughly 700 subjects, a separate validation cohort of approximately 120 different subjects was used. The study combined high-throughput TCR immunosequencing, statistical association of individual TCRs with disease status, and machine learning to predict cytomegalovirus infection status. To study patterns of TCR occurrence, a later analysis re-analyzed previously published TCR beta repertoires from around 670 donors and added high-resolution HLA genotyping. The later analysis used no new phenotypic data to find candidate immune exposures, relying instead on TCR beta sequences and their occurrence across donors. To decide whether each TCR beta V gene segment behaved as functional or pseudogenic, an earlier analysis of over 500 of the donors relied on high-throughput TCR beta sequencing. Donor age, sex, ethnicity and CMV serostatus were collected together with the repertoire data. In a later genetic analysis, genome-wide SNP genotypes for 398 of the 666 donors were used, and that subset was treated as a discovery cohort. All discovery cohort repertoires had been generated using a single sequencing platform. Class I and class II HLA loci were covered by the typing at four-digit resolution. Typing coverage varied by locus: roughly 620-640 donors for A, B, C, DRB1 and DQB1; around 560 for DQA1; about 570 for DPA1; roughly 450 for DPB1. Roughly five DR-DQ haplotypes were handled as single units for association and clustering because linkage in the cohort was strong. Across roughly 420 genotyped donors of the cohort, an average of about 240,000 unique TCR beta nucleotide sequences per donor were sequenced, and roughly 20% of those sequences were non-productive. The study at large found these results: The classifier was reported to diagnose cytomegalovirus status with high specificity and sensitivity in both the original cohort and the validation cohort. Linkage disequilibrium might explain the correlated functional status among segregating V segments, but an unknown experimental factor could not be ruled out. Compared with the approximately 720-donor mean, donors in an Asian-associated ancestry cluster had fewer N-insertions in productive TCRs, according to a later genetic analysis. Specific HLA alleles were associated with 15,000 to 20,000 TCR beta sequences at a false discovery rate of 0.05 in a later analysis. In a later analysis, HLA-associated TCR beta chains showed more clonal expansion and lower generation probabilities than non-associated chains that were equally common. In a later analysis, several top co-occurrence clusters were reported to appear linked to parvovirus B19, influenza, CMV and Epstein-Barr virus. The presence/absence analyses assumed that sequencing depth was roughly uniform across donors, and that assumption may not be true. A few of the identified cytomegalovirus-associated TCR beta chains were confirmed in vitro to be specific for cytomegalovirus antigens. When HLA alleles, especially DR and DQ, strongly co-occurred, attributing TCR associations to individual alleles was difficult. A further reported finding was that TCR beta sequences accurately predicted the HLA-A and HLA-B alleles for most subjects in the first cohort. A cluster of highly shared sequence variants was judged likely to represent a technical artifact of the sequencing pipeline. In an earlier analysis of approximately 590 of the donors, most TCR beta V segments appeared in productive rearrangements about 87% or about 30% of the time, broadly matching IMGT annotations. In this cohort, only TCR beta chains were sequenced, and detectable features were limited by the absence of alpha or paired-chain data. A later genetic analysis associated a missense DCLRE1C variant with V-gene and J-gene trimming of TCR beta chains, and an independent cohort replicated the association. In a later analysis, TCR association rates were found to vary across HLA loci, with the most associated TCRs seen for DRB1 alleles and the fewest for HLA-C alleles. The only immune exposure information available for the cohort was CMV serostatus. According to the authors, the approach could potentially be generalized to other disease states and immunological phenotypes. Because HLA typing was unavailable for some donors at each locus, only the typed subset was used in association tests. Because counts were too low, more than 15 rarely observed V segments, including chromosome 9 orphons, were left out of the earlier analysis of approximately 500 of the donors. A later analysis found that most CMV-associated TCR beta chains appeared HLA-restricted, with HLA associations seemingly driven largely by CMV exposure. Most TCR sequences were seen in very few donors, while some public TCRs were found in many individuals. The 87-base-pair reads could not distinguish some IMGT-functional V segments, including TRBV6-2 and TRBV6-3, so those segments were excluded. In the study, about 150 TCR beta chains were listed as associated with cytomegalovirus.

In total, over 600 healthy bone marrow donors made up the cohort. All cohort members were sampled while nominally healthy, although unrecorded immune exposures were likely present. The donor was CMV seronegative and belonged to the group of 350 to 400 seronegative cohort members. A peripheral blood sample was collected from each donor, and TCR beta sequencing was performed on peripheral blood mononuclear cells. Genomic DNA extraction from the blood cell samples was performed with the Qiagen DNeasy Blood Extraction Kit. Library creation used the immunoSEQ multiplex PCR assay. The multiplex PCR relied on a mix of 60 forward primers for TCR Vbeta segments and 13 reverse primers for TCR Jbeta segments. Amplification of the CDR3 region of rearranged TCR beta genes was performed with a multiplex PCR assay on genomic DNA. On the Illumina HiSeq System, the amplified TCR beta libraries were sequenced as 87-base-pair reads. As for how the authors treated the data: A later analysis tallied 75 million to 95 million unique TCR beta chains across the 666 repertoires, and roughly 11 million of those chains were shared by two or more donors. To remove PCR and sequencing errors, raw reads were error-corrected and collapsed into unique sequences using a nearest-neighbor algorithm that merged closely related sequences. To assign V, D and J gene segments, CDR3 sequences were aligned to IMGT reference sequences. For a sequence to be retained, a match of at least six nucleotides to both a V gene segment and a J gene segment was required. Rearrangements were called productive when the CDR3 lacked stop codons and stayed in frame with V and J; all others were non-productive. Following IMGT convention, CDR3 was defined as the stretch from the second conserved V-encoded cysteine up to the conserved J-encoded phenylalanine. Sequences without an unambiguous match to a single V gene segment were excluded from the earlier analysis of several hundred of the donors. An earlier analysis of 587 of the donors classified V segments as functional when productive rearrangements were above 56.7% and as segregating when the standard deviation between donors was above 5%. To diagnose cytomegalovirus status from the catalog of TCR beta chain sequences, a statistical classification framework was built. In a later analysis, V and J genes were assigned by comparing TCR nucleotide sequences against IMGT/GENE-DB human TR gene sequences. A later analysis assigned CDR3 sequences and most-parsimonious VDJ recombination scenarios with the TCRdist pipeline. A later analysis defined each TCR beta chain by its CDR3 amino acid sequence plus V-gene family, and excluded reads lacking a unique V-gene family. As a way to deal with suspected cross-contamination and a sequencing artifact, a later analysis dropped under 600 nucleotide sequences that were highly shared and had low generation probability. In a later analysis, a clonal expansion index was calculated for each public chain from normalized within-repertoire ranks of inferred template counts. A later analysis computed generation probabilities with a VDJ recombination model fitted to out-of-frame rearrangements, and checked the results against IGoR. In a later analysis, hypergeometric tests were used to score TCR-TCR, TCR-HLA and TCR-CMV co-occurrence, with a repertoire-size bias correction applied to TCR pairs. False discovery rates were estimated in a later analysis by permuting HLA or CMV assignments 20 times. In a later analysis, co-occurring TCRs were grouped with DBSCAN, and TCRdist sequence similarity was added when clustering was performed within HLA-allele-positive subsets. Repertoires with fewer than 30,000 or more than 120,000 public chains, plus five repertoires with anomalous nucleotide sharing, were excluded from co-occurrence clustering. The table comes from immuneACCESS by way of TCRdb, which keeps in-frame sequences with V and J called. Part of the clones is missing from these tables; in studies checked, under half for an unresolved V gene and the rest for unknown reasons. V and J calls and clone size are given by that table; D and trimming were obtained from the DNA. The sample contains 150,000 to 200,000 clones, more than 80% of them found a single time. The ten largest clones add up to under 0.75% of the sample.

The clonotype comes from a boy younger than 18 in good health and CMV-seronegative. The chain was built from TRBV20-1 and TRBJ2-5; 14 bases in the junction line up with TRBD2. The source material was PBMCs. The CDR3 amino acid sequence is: CSVRTSGRQYF. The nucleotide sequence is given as TGCAGTGTTAGGACTAGCGGGAGGCAGTACTTC.